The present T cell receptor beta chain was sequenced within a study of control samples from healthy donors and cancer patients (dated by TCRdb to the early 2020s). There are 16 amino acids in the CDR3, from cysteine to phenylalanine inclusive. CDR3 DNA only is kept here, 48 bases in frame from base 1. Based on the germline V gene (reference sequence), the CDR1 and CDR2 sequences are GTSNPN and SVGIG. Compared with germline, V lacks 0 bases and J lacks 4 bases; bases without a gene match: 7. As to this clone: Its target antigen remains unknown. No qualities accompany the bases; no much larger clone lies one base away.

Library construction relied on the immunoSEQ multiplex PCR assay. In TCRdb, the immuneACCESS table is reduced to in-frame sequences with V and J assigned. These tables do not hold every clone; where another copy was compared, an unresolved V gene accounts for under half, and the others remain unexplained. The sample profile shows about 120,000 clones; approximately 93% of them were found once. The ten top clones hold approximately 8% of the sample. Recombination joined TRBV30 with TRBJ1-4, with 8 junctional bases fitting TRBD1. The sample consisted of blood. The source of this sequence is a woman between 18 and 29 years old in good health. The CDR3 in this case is CAWSVARGPFNEKLFF. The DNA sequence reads TGTGCCTGGAGTGTGGCCAGGGGGCCCTTTAATGAAAAACTGTTTTTT.